This entry features one TCR beta chain sequence. Its antigen is as yet unknown. The CDR3 sequence is 17 residues long. V shed 4 bases, J shed 4 bases, and the junction held 7 bases outside the gene matches. CDR1 is SEHNR and CDR2 is FQNEAQ in the germline V gene (reference sequence). The study extracted total RNA from unfractionated whole blood. Individual cDNA molecules each carried unique molecular identifiers attached by the library. Under the authors' procedure: With a range of 23,224 to 690,600, the median per sample was around 96,000 TCRs. MiXCR was run by TCRdb on the reads, yielding one entry per CDR3 protein. TCRdb's processing, not the authors', yielded these V and J calls. The repertoire includes fewer than 150,000 distinct CDR3 sequences, less than 10% of them detected once, and about 1.4% sits in the top ten. The data stem from a study of human T cells and chemical hapten exposure. Looking at the study overall: Variability of per-sample TCR yields stemmed mainly from small differences in pooled library volume. General observations from the study: TCRs above 1 in 1000 frequency did not change with DPC sensitization.

Sample: whole blood. The origin of this receptor is a human donor in good health. Some clones in this sample may be carry-over from other donors' samples. The chain links TRBV7-9 to TRBJ1-6; 10 nucleotides line up with TRBD1. The CDR3 here is CASSSSGTGEYNSPLHF. The CDR3 DNA reads TGTGCCAGCAGCTCTTCCGGGACAGGGGAATATAATTCACCCCTCCACTTT.